The 16 T cell receptor beta chains in this list originate from one sample, sequenced in a study of regulatory T cells in long-lasting Graves disease. Arm-PCR of CDR3 regions and iRepertoire HTBI primers were the basis on which TCR beta libraries were built. TCRdb re-derived calls from the multiplex PCR reads in MiXCR, one entry per CDR3 protein. Here the sample spans roughly 450,000 distinct CDR3 sequences, around 22% being singletons. The time point here: persistent/refractory GD, antithyroid drugs over 5 years with positive TRAb. Isolated PBMC RNA provided the starting material for the TCR library. Sequenced material: peripheral blood mononuclear cells (PBMCs), taken when the disease was refractory, from a patient treated with antithyroid drugs. Receptor source: a female donor with Graves disease.

This clonotype was counted only a few times. The chain has TRBV20-1 and TRBJ2-5, with D uncertain. In germline, CDR1 is DFQATT, CDR2 SNEGSKA (reference sequence). The CDR3 contains 13 residues. Deletions cut 6 bases from V and 7 bases from J, with 18 bases between. DNA of the CDR3: TGCAGTGCGAGCTGGTTGGGAAGAGGGACCCAGTACTTC. Amino acids: CSASWLGRGTQYF.

This clonotype was counted ten times or more. The rearrangement uses TRBV28 and TRBJ2-7; D uncertain. The CDR3 sequence is 13 residues long. The V gene lost 7 bases and the J gene lost 0 bases, with 10 bases spanning the gap. Per the germline V gene, CDR1 is MDHEN and CDR2 is SYDVKM. In DNA form, the CDR3 reads TGTGCCAGCACCACGCCAAGCTCCTACGAGCAGTACTTC. It specifies CASTTPSSYEQYF.

This clonotype has only a few counts. V is TRBV28 and J is TRBJ2-7; possibly TRBD2 for D (5 bases). Germline loops: CDR1 MDHEN, CDR2 SYDVKM. Trimming took 7 bases from V and 2 from J, leaving 9 bases between them. The CDR3 runs 12 residues. The CDR3 region has the DNA TGTGCCAGCACTCGGGGAACCTACGAGCAGTACTTC. Its translation is CASTRGTYEQYF.

In its sample, this clonotype was seen a few times. The chain is built from TRBV27 and TRBJ1-1; D remains ambiguous. Germline lookup yields CDR1 MNHEY and CDR2 SMNVEV (reference sequence). The germline V and J ends were trimmed by 4 bases and 0 bases, with 9 bases remaining between them. The CDR3 covers 14 residues. DNA of the CDR3: TGTGCCAGCAGTTACGGTGGGATGAACACTGAAGCTTTCTTT. Its translation is CASSYGGMNTEAFF.

The sample holds a few counts of this clonotype. V and J are TRBV18 and TRBJ1-1, with TRBD1 matching over 7 bases. Germline V gives CDR1 KGHSH, CDR2 LQKENI. The CDR3 contains 15 residues. The V segment lost 3 bases and the J segment 1 base; nucleotides outside the gene matches: 5. CDR3 sequence: CASSPAEGANTEAFF. The CDR3 DNA reads TGTGCCAGCTCACCCGCGGAGGGGGCGAACACTGAAGCTTTCTTT.

The chain combines TRBV27 with TRBJ1-5, with 10 bases aligning to TRBD1. CDR3 length equals 15 residues. Per the germline V gene, CDR1 is MNHEY and CDR2 is SMNVEV (reference sequence). J gave up 0 bases and V 7 bases, and 3 bases lay outside the gene matches. CDR3 sequence reads: CASMRTGGSNQPQHF. CDR3 in DNA: TGTGCCAGCATGAGGACAGGGGGTAGCAATCAGCCCCAGCATTTT.

This clonotype was seen only once. The J gene is TRBJ1-2, the V gene TRBV5-1; 7 positions agree with TRBD1. V shed 4 bases and J 5 bases; nucleotides not matched to a gene: 5. The CDR3 spans 13 residues. CDR1 is SGHRS and CDR2 is YFSETQ in the germline V gene. CDR3 nucleotide sequence: TGCGCCAGCAGCACTGGACAGGAGTATGGCTACACCTTC. This translates into CASSTGQEYGYTF.

The chain joins TRBV2 to TRBJ1-5; 8 bases are shared with TRBD1. Germline loops: CDR1 SNHLY, CDR2 FYNNEI. Unmatched junction bases numbered 6, after V lost 7 bases and J lost 7 bases. There are 13 residues in the CDR3. The CDR3 spells CASIKDRDQPQHF. The CDR3 DNA sequence: TGTGCCAGCATCAAGGACAGGGACCAGCCCCAGCATTTT.

The rearrangement joins TRBV5-1 to TRBJ2-2; possible D gene TRBD1, 6 bases. V lost 0 bases, J lost 1 base, and 7 bases lay in between. The CDR3 runs 15 residues. Germline values: CDR1 SGHRS, CDR2 YFSETQ. The chain's CDR3 is CASSLDRVNTGELFF. The CDR3 nucleotides are TGCGCCAGCAGCTTGGACAGGGTGAACACCGGGGAGCTGTTTTTT. Looking up the rest from reference TRBV5-1 and TRBJ2-2 gives the full variable domain: KAGVTQTPRYLIKTRGQQVTLSCSPISGHRSVSWYQQTPGQGLQFLFEYFSETQRNKGNFPGRFSGRQFSNSRSEMNVSTLELGDSALYLCASSLDRVNTGELFFGEGSRLTVL.

The V gene is TRBV20-1, the J gene TRBJ2-2, with D maybe TRBD2 (5 bases). The CDR3 spans 12 residues. Trimming stripped 2 bases from V and 6 bases from J, with 7 bases between. Germline-derived CDR1 and CDR2 are DFQATT and SNEGSKA (reference sequence). This CDR3 reads CSARLAPGELFF. For the CDR3, the DNA is TGCAGTGCTAGACTAGCTCCCGGGGAGCTGTTTTTT.

This clonotype was observed many times. V usage is TRBV6-5 and J usage is TRBJ2-7, with TRBD2 identical over 7 bases. Germline V CDR1 and CDR2: MNHEY, SVGAGI. The CDR3 extends over 15 amino acids. V lost 4 bases to trimming and J lost 1 base; unmatched junction nucleotides: 7. CDR3 sequence: CASSLYRDYSYEQYF. The CDR3 DNA reads TGTGCCAGCAGTTTATACCGGGACTATTCCTACGAGCAGTACTTC.

This clonotype was detected ten times or more. The chain employs TRBV20-1 and TRBJ2-4, with D perhaps TRBD1 (6 bases). The CDR3 has 14 amino acids. V shed 5 bases and J shed 2 bases, with 13 bases lying between them. Germline CDR1 is DFQATT and CDR2 is SNEGSKA (reference sequence). The CDR3 region has the DNA TGCAGTGCTCAGGACAGAGGTCCCAAAAACATTCAGTACTTC. As protein: CSAQDRGPKNIQYF.

This chain joins TRBV19 and TRBJ1-1, with TRBD1 as a possible D gene (5 bases). In germline, CDR1 is LNHDA, CDR2 SQIVND (reference sequence). V was clipped by 6 bases and J by 1 base, with 15 bases between them. CDR3 length equals 15 residues. The CDR3 sequence is CASSPRDRRNTEAFF. In DNA form, the CDR3 reads TGTGCCAGTAGCCCAAGGGACCGACGGAACACTGAAGCTTTCTTT.

This clonotype has ten or more counts. V gene TRBV28 combines with J gene TRBJ2-7; perhaps TRBD2 as D (6 bases). CDR1 is MDHEN and CDR2 is SYDVKM in the germline V gene. Deletions cut 1 base from V and 7 bases from J, with 14 bases between. The CDR3 is 14 amino acids. The CDR3 sequence is CASSLSGGTVEQYF. Written as DNA, the CDR3 is TGTGCCAGCAGTTTATCTGGCGGGACGGTAGAGCAGTACTTC.

This clonotype was picked up many times. The V gene is TRBV2, the J gene TRBJ2-5, with 14 bases lining up with TRBD2. CDR1 and CDR2 (germline): SNHLY, FYNNEI. The ends lost 8 bases at V and 5 bases at J; junction bases unmatched: 10. The CDR3 has 16 amino acids. Here the CDR3 DNA reads TGTGCCAGCCGGATCGGGACTAGCGGGAGCGGGGAGACCCAGTACTTC. Residues: CASRIGTSGSGETQYF.

In this sample, this clonotype turned up a few times. This chain connects TRBV5-1 to TRBJ2-2; TRBD1 matches 8 bases. CDR3 length: 19 amino acids. Looked up from germline, CDR1 is SGHRS and CDR2 is YFSETQ. Trimming removed 3 bases from V and 2 bases from J; junction bases left unmatched: 15. CDR3 in DNA: TGCGCCAGCAGCTCGAACGCCCGGGACAGGAGTCGTAACACCGGGGAGCTGTTTTTT. It is translated as CASSSNARDRSRNTGELFF.